The 9 T cell receptor beta chains presented below share a single source sample, sequenced in a study of blood T cells in healthy people across ages. Alongside a J-beta primer mix, a sample-barcoded 5' primer served in a second PCR lasting roughly 6 to 12 cycles. TCRdb used MiXCR to reprocess the 5' RACE reads, holding one entry per CDR3 protein. Of hundreds of thousands of distinct CDR3 sequences in the sample, around 45% were seen once. The source material was blood. The receptors originated from a man aged 60 to 69 in good health.

This sequence joins TRBV4-2 and TRBJ2-7, with D perhaps assigned TRBD1 or TRBD2 (5 bases each). The CDR3 is 16 amino acids. V lost 0 bases and J lost 7, with 19 bases in between. Germline lookup yields CDR1 LGHNA and CDR2 YNFKEQ. The CDR3 protein is CASSQDVGTTYNEQYF. The CDR3 DNA is TGTGCCAGCAGCCAAGATGTTGGGACCACGTACAATGAGCAGTACTTC.

In its sample, this clonotype was seen a few times. The rearrangement links TRBV20-1 to TRBJ2-7; no clear D. This CDR3 region has 12 residues. V lost 3 bases to trimming and J lost 3 bases, with 9 bases between them. CDR1 and CDR2 (germline): DFQATT, SNEGSKA (reference sequence). The CDR3 region is CSASPVSYEQYF. CDR3 nucleotide sequence: TGCAGTGCTAGCCCAGTGAGCTACGAGCAGTACTTC.

For this clonotype: An end of the junction differs from the germline gene, which may be a read error. The rearrangement uses TRBV20-1 and TRBJ2-5; 9 nucleotides agree with TRBD1. The CDR3 runs 15 residues. Germline V lookup: CDR1 DFQATT, CDR2 SNEGSKA (reference sequence). For the CDR3, the DNA is TGCAGTGCTAGAGATATGGGACAGGGCCAAGAGATCCAGTACTTC. It encodes CSARDMGQGQEIQYF.

This rearrangement joins TRBV6-1 to TRBJ2-7, with TRBD2 identical over 7 bases. The V segment lost 4 bases and the J segment 0 bases; nucleotides outside the gene matches: 12. The CDR3 is 17 amino acids. Germline loops: CDR1 MNHNS, CDR2 SASEGT. In nucleotides, the CDR3 is TGTGCCAGCAGTGGACCCCCGGAGCGGGGCCGCTCCTACGAGCAGTACTTC. Protein: CASSGPPERGRSYEQYF.

Note on this clonotype: It may be a read error: a sequence one base away is much more abundant. This chain uses TRBV20-1 with TRBJ1-2, with 10 bases that match TRBD1. Germline lookup yields CDR1 DFQATT and CDR2 SNEGSKA (reference sequence). This CDR3 is 15 amino acids long. V trimming: 5 bases; J trimming: 7 bases; junction bases outside the gene matches: 13. The CDR3 sequence: CSAGESDRGSCGYTF. CDR3 nucleotide sequence: TGCAGTGCTGGGGAATCGGACAGGGGGAGTTGTGGCTACACCTTC.

This clonotype was observed a handful of times. V gene TRBV29-1 combines with J gene TRBJ2-3, with 11 positions matching TRBD1. The CDR3 extends over 14 amino acids. Germline values: CDR1 SQVTM, CDR2 ANQGSEA. V lost 3 bases, J lost 5 bases, and 4 bases stayed unmatched. DNA for the CDR3: TGCAGCGTTGATCGGACAGGGGGCTTAGATACGCAGTATTTT. Its protein is CSVDRTGGLDTQYF.

This chain connects TRBV27 to TRBJ2-3; the match to TRBD1 covers 7 bases. Germline lookup yields CDR1 MNHEY and CDR2 SMNVEV (reference sequence). This CDR3 is 17 amino acids long. Trimming removed 2 bases from V and 1 base from J; junction bases left unmatched: 9. The CDR3 coding sequence is TGTGCCAGCAGTTTAAGACAAGACAGGGCCCGCACAGATACGCAGTATTTT. Translation: CASSLRQDRARTDTQYF.

In regard to this clonotype: It may be a read error: a sequence one base away is much more abundant. The chain employs TRBV29-1 and TRBJ2-1, with TRBD2 as a possible D gene (6 bases). The CDR3 has 12 residues. V was cut by 3 bases and J by 13 bases, with 16 bases left in between. Germline lookup yields CDR1 SQVTM and CDR2 ANQGSEA. CDR3 loop: CSVEDGTETQFF. CDR3 coding DNA: TGCAGCGTTGAGGACGGGACTGAGACCCAGTTCTTC.

The genes are TRBV27 and TRBJ1-5; TRBD1 matches at 7 bases. Germline V gene lookup returns CDR1 MNHEY and CDR2 SMNVEV (reference sequence). With V trimmed by 2 bases and J by 5 bases, 3 bases remained unmatched. The CDR3 spans 14 residues. CDR3 in DNA: TGTGCCAGCAGTTTAGTTCAGGGGGATCAGCCCCAGCATTTT. Its translation is CASSLVQGDQPQHF.